The next 29 T cell receptor beta chains were all read from a single sample in a study of T-cell reconstitution after alpha-beta-depleted transplantation in children. Preparation of the TCRbeta library was carried out with unique molecular identifiers. A single record per CDR3 protein comes from TCRdb applying MiXCR to the PCR reads. The sample includes some 220,000 distinct CDR3 sequences, roughly a tenth of them seen just once. The sample consisted of PBMCs from the stem cell graft donor, taken from the stem cell graft. These receptors came from a human donor who donated a stem cell graft to a child with acute lymphoblastic leukemia.

This chain uses TRBV10-3 with TRBJ1-4; the D is unclear. V was pared by 2 bases and J by 4 bases, with 8 bases between. Germline loops: CDR1 ENHRY, CDR2 SYGVKD. The length of the CDR3 is 14 residues. CDR3 in DNA: TGTGCCATCAGTGAGGGACCGAGTAATGAAAAACTGTTTTTT. Protein product: CAISEGPSNEKLFF.

This clonotype occurred many times. V usage is TRBV5-6 and J usage is TRBJ2-2, with D hard to call. V lost 2 bases to trimming and J lost 2 bases, with 7 bases between them. This CDR3 region has 14 residues. Germline CDR1 SGHDT, CDR2 YYEEEE. For the CDR3, the DNA is TGTGCCAGCAGCTTTATCGGAAACACCGGGGAGCTGTTTTTT. Encoded protein: CASSFIGNTGELFF.

This clonotype turned up a few times. The chain couples TRBV10-3 to TRBJ1-1, with D possibly matching TRBD1 (6 bases). CDR1 and CDR2 from the germline V gene are ENHRY and SYGVKD. CDR3 length: 17 amino acids. Trimming pared 11 bases from V and 0 bases from J, leaving 25 bases between. CDR3 DNA sequence: TGTGCCGGAGGCTCTCGAGGACAGCATCCGATGAACACTGAAGCTTTCTTT. Translating it yields CAGGSRGQHPMNTEAFF.

There are many counts of this clonotype. The chain joins TRBV20-1 to TRBJ2-1; D might be TRBD1 or TRBD2, each matching 5 bases. Deletions cut 2 bases from V and 9 bases from J, with 8 bases between. This CDR3 spans 11 amino acids. CDR1 is DFQATT, CDR2 SNEGSKA, per germline (reference sequence). The CDR3 spells CSARNGAEQFF. The CDR3 bases are TGCAGTGCTAGAAACGGGGCTGAGCAGTTCTTC.

The rearrangement uses TRBV12-5 and TRBJ2-1; D is undetermined. Per the germline V gene, CDR1 is LGHNT and CDR2 is FRNRAP. The CDR3 extends over 13 amino acids. The V end was cut by 3 bases, the J end by 4 bases, with 7 bases between. This CDR3 is CASGLGSYNEQFF. The CDR3 bases are TGTGCTAGTGGTTTAGGCAGTTACAATGAGCAGTTCTTC.

The chain combines TRBV20-1 with TRBJ1-2; D gene uncertain. The CDR3 is 14 residues long. Germline V CDR1 and CDR2: DFQATT, SNEGSKA (reference sequence). V dropped 0 bases and J dropped 6 bases, with 14 bases sitting between them. Written as DNA, the CDR3 is TGCAGTGCTAGAGATTCCGGATGGAGAAATGGCTACACCTTC. It codes for CSARDSGWRNGYTF.

The sample holds many counts of this clonotype. The rearrangement uses TRBV6-4 and TRBJ1-5; D possibly corresponds to TRBD1 (6 bases). V was cut by 4 bases and J by 2 bases, with 9 bases left in between. The CDR3 is made up of 14 amino acids. Germline CDR1 is MRHNA and CDR2 is SNTAGT. The CDR3 sequence: CASSVSGGNQPQHF. CDR3 bases: TGTGCCAGCAGTGTTTCAGGGGGCAATCAGCCCCAGCATTTT.

This clonotype showed up just a few times. CDR3 nucleotide sequence: TGTGCCACCAGCAGAGGTGCCCGGAGGGAGCTGTTTTTT. It encodes CATSRGARRELFF. The chain uses TRBV15 and TRBJ2-2; D gene uncertain. This CDR3 comprises 13 residues. Germline CDR1 is LNHNV and CDR2 is YYDKDF (reference sequence). Trimming stripped 1 base from V and 9 bases from J, with 9 bases between.

The chain employs TRBV5-1 and TRBJ1-5; a possible D gene is TRBD1 (5 bases). Trimming took 1 base from V and 4 from J, leaving 9 bases between them. CDR1 and CDR2 from the germline V gene are SGHRS and YFSETQ. The CDR3 extends over 14 amino acids. The CDR3 loop is CASSLWGANQPQHF. In DNA form, the CDR3 reads TGCGCCAGCAGCTTGTGGGGCGCGAATCAGCCCCAGCATTTT.

This clonotype has more than one count but fewer than ten. In DNA form, the CDR3 reads TGCGCCAGCAGCTTGAATGGCGGGGGGGCCTACGAGCAGTACTTC. This translates into CASSLNGGGAYEQYF. The chain is built from TRBV5-1 and TRBJ2-7; 9 nucleotides match TRBD2. The CDR3 sequence is 15 residues long. Germline V gene sequence: CDR1 SGHRS, CDR2 YFSETQ. V shed 1 base, J shed 2 bases, and the junction held 4 bases outside the gene matches.

This clonotype was found many times. The rearrangement links TRBV7-8 to TRBJ1-2, with D possibly being TRBD1 (6 bases). CDR1 is SGHVS, CDR2 FQNEAQ, per germline. This CDR3 region has 13 residues. V lost 6 bases to trimming and J lost 7 bases, with 15 bases between them. The DNA for the CDR3 is TGTGCCAGCAGGGCCACAGGGTCCCCTGGCTACACCTTC. Translated: CASRATGSPGYTF.

This clonotype came up many times. This chain connects TRBV5-1 to TRBJ2-1; a weak D match, TRBD1 (5 bases). The CDR3 totals 16 residues. Germline V gives CDR1 SGHRS, CDR2 YFSETQ. The V and J ends lost 1 base and 8 bases respectively, with 19 bases between them. The CDR3 region has the DNA TGCGCCAGCAGCTTGTCTGCGGCAGGGTGGGGTGATGAGCAGTTCTTC. The encoded protein is CASSLSAAGWGDEQFF.

Only a few counts were recorded for this clonotype. The chain joins TRBV7-2 to TRBJ2-1; 8 bases are a match to TRBD2. This CDR3 comprises 15 residues. Germline V gene data show CDR1 as SGHTA and CDR2 as FQGNSA. The V segment lost 0 bases and the J segment 2 bases; nucleotides outside the gene matches: 0. Here the CDR3 reads CASSLAGGAYNEQFF. For the CDR3, the DNA is TGTGCCAGCAGCTTAGCCGGGGGGGCCTACAATGAGCAGTTCTTC.

There are a few counts of this clonotype. The chain links TRBV20-1 to TRBJ2-7, with unresolved D. Deletions cut 1 base from V and 3 bases from J, with 16 bases between. This CDR3 spans 15 amino acids. CDR1 and CDR2 from the germline V gene are DFQATT and SNEGSKA (reference sequence). CDR3 nucleotides: TGCAGTGCTAGAGTTCAAGGAGTGGTTGTCTACGAGCAGTACTTC. It codes for CSARVQGVVVYEQYF.

This clonotype was seen ten or more times. This chain uses TRBV11-2 with TRBJ1-1; TRBD1 agrees at 7 bases. The ends lost 6 bases at V and 1 base at J; junction bases unmatched: 14. CDR3 length: 17 residues. The V gene's germline CDR1 is SGHAT and CDR2 FQNNGV. The CDR3 DNA reads as TGTGCCAGCAGTTCAGACCGGGGAGGGGGCTGGAACACTGAAGCTTTCTTT. Translated: CASSSDRGGGWNTEAFF.

This clonotype was seen many times. This rearrangement joins TRBV6-6 to TRBJ1-5; D not resolved. This CDR3 comprises 13 residues. In germline, CDR1 is MNHNY, CDR2 SVGAGI (reference sequence). V was clipped by 6 bases and J by 5 bases, with 11 bases between them. CDR3 region: CASSPNGDQPQHF. DNA for the CDR3: TGTGCCAGCAGCCCTAATGGGGATCAGCCCCAGCATTTT.

This clonotype was seen repeatedly, ten times or more. The chain employs TRBV29-1 and TRBJ2-5, with 7 bases that match TRBD1. CDR1 is SQVTM and CDR2 is ANQGSEA in the germline V gene. Trimming removed 4 bases from V and 3 bases from J; junction bases left unmatched: 2. The CDR3 is made up of 12 amino acids. The CDR3 loop reads CSVGGTEETQYF. The CDR3 DNA reads as TGCAGCGTTGGTGGGACAGAAGAGACCCAGTACTTC.

This clonotype appeared many times. The chain has TRBV20-1 and TRBJ2-3; 7 bases align to TRBD1. CDR3 size: 16 residues. The V gene end was trimmed by 3 bases and the J gene end by 2 bases; junction bases not matched to a gene: 11. Germline CDR1 reads DFQATT; CDR2 reads SNEGSKA (reference sequence). The CDR3, as DNA: TGCAGTGCTAGCGGCAGGGGGAACCTCAACACAGATACGCAGTATTTT. The encoded protein is CSASGRGNLNTDTQYF.

This rearrangement joins TRBV12-3 or TRBV12-4 to TRBJ1-4, with D possibly TRBD1 on 5 matching bases. There are 16 residues in the CDR3. V lost 7 bases and J 3 bases, leaving 18 bases between the germline ends. The CDR3, as DNA: TGTGCCAGCACCTCGGACAAGTCTGGGGCTAATGAAAAACTGTTTTTT. It translates to CASTSDKSGANEKLFF.

Many counts were recorded for this clonotype. This chain uses TRBV15 with TRBJ2-1; maybe TRBD2 (6 bases). The V gene's germline CDR1 is LNHNV and CDR2 YYDKDF (reference sequence). There are 15 residues in the CDR3. The V end lost 0 bases, the J end lost 6 bases, and 12 bases lay between the germline ends. CDR3 in DNA: TGTGCCACCAGCAGAGAAGATCGCGGGGTCAATGAGCAGTTCTTC. This sequence encodes CATSREDRGVNEQFF.

In this sample, this clonotype turned up a few times. V gene TRBV11-2 combines with J gene TRBJ2-1, with D maybe TRBD2 (5 bases). Trimming took 5 bases from V and 2 from J, leaving 13 bases between them. CDR1 SGHAT and CDR2 FQNNGV come from the germline V gene. The CDR3 sequence is 15 residues long. CDR3 nucleotides: TGTGCCAGCAGCCCACTAGTGGGTCCCTACAATGAGCAGTTCTTC. Protein: CASSPLVGPYNEQFF. The whole variable domain, filled in from reference TRBV11-2 and TRBJ2-1, reads EAGVAQSPRYKIIEKRQSVAFWCNPISGHATLYWYQQILGQGPKLLIQFQNNGVVDDSQLPKDRFSAERLKGVDSTLKIQPAKLEDSAVYLCASSPLVGPYNEQFFGPGTRLTVL.

The chain couples TRBV20-1 to TRBJ2-1, with 12 bases matching TRBD2. Trimming took 5 bases from V and 7 from J; bases not matched to a gene: 9. The CDR3 is 15 residues long. Germline-derived CDR1 and CDR2 are DFQATT and SNEGSKA (reference sequence). The CDR3 reads CSAGKLAGGRNEQFF. The CDR3, as DNA: TGCAGTGCTGGGAAGCTAGCGGGAGGGCGGAATGAGCAGTTCTTC.

This clonotype has more than one count but fewer than ten. J is TRBJ2-7 and V is TRBV4-2; TRBD1 matches at 9 bases. Germline V gives CDR1 LGHNA, CDR2 YNFKEQ. The CDR3 totals 16 residues. Unmatched junction bases numbered 8, after V lost 1 base and J lost 4 bases. The CDR3 is CASSQGWDREKYEQYF. CDR3 in DNA: TGTGCCAGCAGCCAAGGTTGGGACAGGGAGAAGTACGAGCAGTACTTC.

There are a few counts of this clonotype. J is TRBJ2-7 and V is TRBV5-4; 9 bases match TRBD1. Germline V gene lookup returns CDR1 SGHNT and CDR2 YYREEE (reference sequence). Trimming removed 3 bases from V and 3 bases from J; junction bases left unmatched: 4. The CDR3 is 14 residues long. The DNA of the CDR3 is TGTGCCAGCAGCTCTCCGGGACAGGGCTACGAGCAGTACTTC. Amino acid sequence: CASSSPGQGYEQYF. Full variable domain (missing parts from reference TRBV5-4 and TRBJ2-7): ETGVTQSPTHLIKTRGQQVTLRCSSQSGHNTVSWYQQALGQGPQFIFQYYREEENGRGNFPPRFSGLQFPNYSSELNVNALELDDSALYLCASSSPGQGYEQYFGPGTRLTVT.

The table lists this clonotype with many counts. This chain joins TRBV5-1 and TRBJ2-3; D might be TRBD2 (6 bases). Per germline, CDR1 SGHRS and CDR2 YFSETQ. This CDR3 has 16 residues. V lost 3 bases and J lost 2, with 16 bases in between. The CDR3 bases are TGCGCCAGCAGCTCCGGGACTCACAGACCCACAGATACGCAGTATTTT. It specifies CASSSGTHRPTDTQYF.

This sequence joins TRBV5-5 and TRBJ1-2; D is perhaps TRBD1 (5 bases). Between the trimmed V and J ends, which lost 4 bases and 7 bases, there was a span of 20 bases. This CDR3 contains 15 residues. Looked up from germline, CDR1 is SGHKS and CDR2 is YYEKEE (reference sequence). In DNA form, the CDR3 reads TGTGCCAGCAGCCCTGGTGGGGCCCCGAGGGGTGGCTACACCTTC. It codes for CASSPGGAPRGGYTF.

In this sample, this clonotype turned up a few times. CDR3 amino acids: CASSLVATANEKLFF. The CDR3 DNA sequence: TGCGCCAGCAGCTTGGTGGCCACGGCGAATGAAAAACTGTTTTTT. V gene TRBV5-1 combines with J gene TRBJ1-4, with unresolved D. The length of the CDR3 is 15 residues. Germline V gene lookup returns CDR1 SGHRS and CDR2 YFSETQ. Trimming took 0 bases from V and 5 from J, leaving 11 bases between them. Based on the CDR3 plus reference TRBV5-1 and TRBJ1-4, the full variable domain is KAGVTQTPRYLIKTRGQQVTLSCSPISGHRSVSWYQQTPGQGLQFLFEYFSETQRNKGNFPGRFSGRQFSNSRSEMNVSTLELGDSALYLCASSLVATANEKLFFGSGTQLSVL.

This clonotype was counted only a few times. This chain connects TRBV5-1 to TRBJ1-2; the D gene is possibly TRBD1 (5 bases). CDR1 is SGHRS and CDR2 is YFSETQ in the germline V gene. The CDR3 has 14 amino acids. The V gene lost 5 bases and the J gene lost 8 bases, with 19 bases spanning the gap. The CDR3 region has the DNA TGCGCCAGCAGTCCCCCGGGAAGGGACGTGGGCTACACCTTC. Protein product: CASSPPGRDVGYTF.

The chain joins TRBV5-1 to TRBJ1-1; D may be TRBD1 (5 bases). Per germline, CDR1 SGHRS and CDR2 YFSETQ. V lost 1 base and J lost 7, with 17 bases in between. The CDR3 covers 15 residues. The CDR3 sequence: CASSLSLGTQGEAFF. In nucleotides, the CDR3 is TGCGCCAGCAGCTTGTCGTTAGGGACGCAAGGTGAAGCTTTCTTT.